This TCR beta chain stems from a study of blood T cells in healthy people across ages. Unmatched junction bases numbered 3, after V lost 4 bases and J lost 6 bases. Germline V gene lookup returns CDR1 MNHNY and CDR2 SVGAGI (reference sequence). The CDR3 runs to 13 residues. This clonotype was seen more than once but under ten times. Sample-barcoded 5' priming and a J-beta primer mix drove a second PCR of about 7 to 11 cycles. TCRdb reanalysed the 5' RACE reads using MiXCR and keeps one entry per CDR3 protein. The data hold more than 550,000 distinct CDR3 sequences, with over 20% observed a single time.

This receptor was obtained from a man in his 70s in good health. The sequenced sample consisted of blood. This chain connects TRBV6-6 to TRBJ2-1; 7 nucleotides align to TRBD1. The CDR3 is CASSWTGLNEQFF. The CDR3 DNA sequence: TGTGCCAGCAGTTGGACAGGACTCAATGAGCAGTTCTTC.